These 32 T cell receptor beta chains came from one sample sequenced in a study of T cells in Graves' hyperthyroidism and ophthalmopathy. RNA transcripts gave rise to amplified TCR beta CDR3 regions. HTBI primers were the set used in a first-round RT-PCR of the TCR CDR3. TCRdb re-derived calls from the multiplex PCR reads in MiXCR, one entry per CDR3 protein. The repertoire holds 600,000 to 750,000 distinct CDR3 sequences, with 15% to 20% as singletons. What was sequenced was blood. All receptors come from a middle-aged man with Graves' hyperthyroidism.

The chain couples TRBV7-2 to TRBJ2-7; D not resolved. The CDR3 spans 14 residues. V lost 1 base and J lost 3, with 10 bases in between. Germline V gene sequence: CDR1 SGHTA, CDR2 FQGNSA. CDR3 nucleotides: TGTGCCAGCAGCTTAGAACGACGGAGCTACGAGCAGTACTTC. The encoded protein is CASSLERRSYEQYF.

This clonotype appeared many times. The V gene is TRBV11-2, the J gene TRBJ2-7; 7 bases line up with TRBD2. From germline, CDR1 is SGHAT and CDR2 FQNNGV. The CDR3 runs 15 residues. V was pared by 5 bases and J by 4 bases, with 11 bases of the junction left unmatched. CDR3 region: CASSPLGGSQYEQYF. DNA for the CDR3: TGTGCCAGCAGCCCCCTAGGCGGGAGTCAATACGAGCAGTACTTC.

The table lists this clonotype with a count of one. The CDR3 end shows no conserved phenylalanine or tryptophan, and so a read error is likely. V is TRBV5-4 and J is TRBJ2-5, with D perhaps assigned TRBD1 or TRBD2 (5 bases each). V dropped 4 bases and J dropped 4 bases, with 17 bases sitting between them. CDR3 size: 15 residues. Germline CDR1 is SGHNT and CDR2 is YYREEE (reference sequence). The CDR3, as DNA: TGTGCCAGCAGCACGGACTGGGACGGAGGAGAGACCCAGTACTCC. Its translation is CASSTDWDGGETQYS.

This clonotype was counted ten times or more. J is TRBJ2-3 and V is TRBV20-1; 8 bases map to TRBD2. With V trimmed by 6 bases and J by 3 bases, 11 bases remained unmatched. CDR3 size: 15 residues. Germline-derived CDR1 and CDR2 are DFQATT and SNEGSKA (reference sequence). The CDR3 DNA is TGCAGTGCCGGAAGGCCAGCGGGAGTGACAGATACGCAGTATTTT. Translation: CSAGRPAGVTDTQYF.

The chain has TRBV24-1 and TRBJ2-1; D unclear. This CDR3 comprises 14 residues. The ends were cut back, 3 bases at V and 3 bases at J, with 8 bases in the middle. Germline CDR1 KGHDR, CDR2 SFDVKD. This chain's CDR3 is CATSDPGSYNEQFF. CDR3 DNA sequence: TGTGCCACCAGTGATCCGGGTAGCTACAATGAGCAGTTCTTC.

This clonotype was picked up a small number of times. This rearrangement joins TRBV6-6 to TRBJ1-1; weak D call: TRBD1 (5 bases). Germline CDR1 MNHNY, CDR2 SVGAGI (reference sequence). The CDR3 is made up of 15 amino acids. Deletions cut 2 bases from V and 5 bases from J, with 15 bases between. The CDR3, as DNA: TGTGCCAGCAGTTACCTGGGGGTAGGTGGGACTGAAGCTTTCTTT. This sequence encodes CASSYLGVGGTEAFF.

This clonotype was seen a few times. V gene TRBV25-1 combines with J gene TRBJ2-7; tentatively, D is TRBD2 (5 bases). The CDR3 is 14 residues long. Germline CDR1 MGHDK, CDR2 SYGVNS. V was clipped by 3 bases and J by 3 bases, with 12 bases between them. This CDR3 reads CASSDSSSNYEQYF. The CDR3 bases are TGTGCCAGCAGTGATTCGTCTAGCAACTACGAGCAGTACTTC.

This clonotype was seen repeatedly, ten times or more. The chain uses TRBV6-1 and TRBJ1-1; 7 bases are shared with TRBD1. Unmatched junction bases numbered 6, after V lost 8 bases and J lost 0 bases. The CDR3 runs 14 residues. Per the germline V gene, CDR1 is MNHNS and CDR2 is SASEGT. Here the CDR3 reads CASLRGHMNTEAFF. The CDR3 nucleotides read TGTGCCAGCCTAAGGGGGCACATGAACACTGAAGCTTTCTTT.

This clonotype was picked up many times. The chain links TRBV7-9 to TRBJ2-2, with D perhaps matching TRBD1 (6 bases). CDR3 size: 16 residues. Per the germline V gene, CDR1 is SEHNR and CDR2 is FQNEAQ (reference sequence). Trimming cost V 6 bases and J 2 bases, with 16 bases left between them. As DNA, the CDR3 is TGTGCCAGCAGTTCGAATTTCGGGACAAACACCGGGGAGCTGTTTTTT. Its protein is CASSSNFGTNTGELFF.

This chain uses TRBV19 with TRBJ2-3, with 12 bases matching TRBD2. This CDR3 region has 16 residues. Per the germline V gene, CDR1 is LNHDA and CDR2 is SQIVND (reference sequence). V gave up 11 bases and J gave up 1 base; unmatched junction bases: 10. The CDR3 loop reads CAVSSGRDYGTDTQYF. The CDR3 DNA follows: TGTGCCGTTTCTAGCGGGAGGGACTATGGCACAGATACGCAGTATTTT.

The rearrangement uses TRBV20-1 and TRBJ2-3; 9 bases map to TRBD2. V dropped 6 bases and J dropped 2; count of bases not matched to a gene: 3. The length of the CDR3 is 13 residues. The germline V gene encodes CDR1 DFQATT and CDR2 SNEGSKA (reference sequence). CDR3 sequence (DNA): TGCAGTGCCCTAGCGGGGTTCACAGATACGCAGTATTTT. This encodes CSALAGFTDTQYF.

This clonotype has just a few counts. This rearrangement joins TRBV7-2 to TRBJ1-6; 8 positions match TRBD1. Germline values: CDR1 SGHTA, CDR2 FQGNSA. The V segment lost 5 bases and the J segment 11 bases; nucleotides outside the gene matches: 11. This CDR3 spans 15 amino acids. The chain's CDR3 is CASSPSRTGIPPLHF. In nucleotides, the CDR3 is TGTGCCAGCAGCCCTTCAAGGACAGGGATTCCACCCCTCCACTTT. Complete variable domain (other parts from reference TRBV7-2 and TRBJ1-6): GAGVSQSPSNKVTEKGKDVELRCDPISGHTALYWYRQSLGQGLEFLIYFQGNSAPDKSGLPSDRFSAERTGGSVSTLTIQRTQQEDSAVYLCASSPSRTGIPPLHFGNGTRLTVT.

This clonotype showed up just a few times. CDR3 loop: CASTFADNSPLHF. CDR3 in DNA: TGCGCCAGCACCTTTGCGGATAATTCACCCCTCCACTTT. The chain uses TRBV5-1 and TRBJ1-6; no clear D. The CDR3 has 13 amino acids. Deletions cut 6 bases from V and 5 bases from J, with 9 bases between. The germline V gene has CDR1 SGHRS and CDR2 YFSETQ.

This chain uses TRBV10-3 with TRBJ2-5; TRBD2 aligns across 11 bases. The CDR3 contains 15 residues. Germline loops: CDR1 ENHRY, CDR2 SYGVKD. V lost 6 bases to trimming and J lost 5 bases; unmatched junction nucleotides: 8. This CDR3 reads CAIRNQLAGAETQYF. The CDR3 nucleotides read TGTGCCATCAGGAACCAACTAGCGGGAGCTGAGACCCAGTACTTC.

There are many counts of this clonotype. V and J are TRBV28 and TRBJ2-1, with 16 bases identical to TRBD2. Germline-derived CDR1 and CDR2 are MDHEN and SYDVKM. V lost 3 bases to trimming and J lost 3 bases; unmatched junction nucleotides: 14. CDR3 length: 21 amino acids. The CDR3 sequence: CASSFLQSGTSGRVHYNEQFF. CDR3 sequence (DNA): TGTGCCAGCAGTTTTCTCCAATCCGGGACTAGCGGGAGGGTCCACTACAATGAGCAGTTCTTC.

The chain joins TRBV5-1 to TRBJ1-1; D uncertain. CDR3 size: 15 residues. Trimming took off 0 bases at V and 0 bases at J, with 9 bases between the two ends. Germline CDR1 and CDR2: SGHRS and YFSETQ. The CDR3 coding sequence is TGCGCCAGCAGCTTGGGGCAGAACATGAACACTGAAGCTTTCTTT. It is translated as CASSLGQNMNTEAFF. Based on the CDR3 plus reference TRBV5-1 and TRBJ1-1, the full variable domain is KAGVTQTPRYLIKTRGQQVTLSCSPISGHRSVSWYQQTPGQGLQFLFEYFSETQRNKGNFPGRFSGRQFSNSRSEMNVSTLELGDSALYLCASSLGQNMNTEAFFGQGTRLTVV.

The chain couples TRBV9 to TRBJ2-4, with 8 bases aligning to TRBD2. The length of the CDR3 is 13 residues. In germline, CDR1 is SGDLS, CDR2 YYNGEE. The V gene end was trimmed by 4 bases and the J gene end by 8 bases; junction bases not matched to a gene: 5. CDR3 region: CASSIGGVDIQYF. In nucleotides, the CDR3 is TGTGCCAGCAGCATCGGGGGGGTGGACATTCAGTACTTC.

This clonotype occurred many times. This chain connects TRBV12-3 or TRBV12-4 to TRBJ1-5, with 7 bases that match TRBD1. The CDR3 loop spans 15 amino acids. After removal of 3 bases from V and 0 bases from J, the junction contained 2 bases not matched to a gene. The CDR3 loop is CASSFGTDSNQPQHF. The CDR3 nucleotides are TGTGCCAGCAGTTTCGGGACAGATAGCAATCAGCCCCAGCATTTT.

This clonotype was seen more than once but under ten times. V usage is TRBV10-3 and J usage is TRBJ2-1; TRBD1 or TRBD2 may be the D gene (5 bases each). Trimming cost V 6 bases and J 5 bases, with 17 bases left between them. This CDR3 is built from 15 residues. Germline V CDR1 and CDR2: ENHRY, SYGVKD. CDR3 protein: CAIRHSGTDHNEQFF. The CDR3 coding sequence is TGTGCCATCAGACATTCCGGGACGGACCACAATGAGCAGTTCTTC.

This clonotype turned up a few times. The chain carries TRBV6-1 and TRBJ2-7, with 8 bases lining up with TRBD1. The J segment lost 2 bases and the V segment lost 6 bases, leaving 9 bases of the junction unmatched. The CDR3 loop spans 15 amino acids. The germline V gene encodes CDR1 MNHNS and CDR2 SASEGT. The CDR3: CASSNTGGFAYEQYF. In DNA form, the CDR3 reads TGTGCCAGCAGCAACACAGGGGGATTCGCCTACGAGCAGTACTTC.

The CDR3 DNA follows: TGTGCCAGCTCAAGGGGACTAGCGGGGGTCGCAGGCAATGAGCAGTTCTTC. Translation: CASSRGLAGVAGNEQFF. V usage is TRBV18 and J usage is TRBJ2-1; TRBD2 aligns across 14 bases. With V trimmed by 5 bases and J by 6 bases, 9 bases remained unmatched. In germline, CDR1 is KGHSH, CDR2 LQKENI. This CDR3 contains 17 residues.

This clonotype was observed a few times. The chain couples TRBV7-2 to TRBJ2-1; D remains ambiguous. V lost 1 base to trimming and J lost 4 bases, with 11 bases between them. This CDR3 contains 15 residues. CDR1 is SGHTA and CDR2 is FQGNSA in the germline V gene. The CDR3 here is CASSLEGSTYNEQFF. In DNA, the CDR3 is TGTGCCAGCAGCTTAGAGGGCAGCACGTACAATGAGCAGTTCTTC.

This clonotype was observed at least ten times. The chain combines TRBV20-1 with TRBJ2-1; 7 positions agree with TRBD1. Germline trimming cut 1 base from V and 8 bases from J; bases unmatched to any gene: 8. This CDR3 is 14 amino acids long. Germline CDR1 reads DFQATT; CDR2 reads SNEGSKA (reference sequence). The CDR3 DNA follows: TGCAGTGCTAGAGTGGCGACAGGGATCTATGAGCAGTTCTTC. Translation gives CSARVATGIYEQFF.

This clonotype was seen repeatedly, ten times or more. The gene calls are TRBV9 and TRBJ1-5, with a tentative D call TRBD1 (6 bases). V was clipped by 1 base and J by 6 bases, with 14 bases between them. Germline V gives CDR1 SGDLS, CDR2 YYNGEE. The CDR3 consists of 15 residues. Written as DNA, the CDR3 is TGTGCCAGCAGCGTACACGCGGGGGCGGTTCAGCCCCAGCATTTT. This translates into CASSVHAGAVQPQHF.

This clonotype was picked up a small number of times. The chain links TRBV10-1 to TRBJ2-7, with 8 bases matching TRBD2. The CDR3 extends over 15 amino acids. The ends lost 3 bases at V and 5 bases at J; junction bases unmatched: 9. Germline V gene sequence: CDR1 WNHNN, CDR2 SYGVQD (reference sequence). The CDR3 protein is CASSDGRDGSNEQYF. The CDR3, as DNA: TGCGCCAGCAGTGACGGGAGGGACGGGTCGAACGAGCAGTACTTC.

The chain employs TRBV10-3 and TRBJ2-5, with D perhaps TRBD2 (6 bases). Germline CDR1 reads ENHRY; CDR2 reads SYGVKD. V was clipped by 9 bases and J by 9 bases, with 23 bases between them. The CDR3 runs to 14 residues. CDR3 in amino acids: CAINGEGEGEAQYF. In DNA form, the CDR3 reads TGTGCCATAAATGGGGAAGGAGAAGGGGAGGCCCAGTACTTC.

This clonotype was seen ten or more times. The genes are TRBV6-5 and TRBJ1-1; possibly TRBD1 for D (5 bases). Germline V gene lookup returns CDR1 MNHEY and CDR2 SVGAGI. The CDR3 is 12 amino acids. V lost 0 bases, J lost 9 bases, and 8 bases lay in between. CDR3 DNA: TGTGCCAGCAGTTACTCCCAGGGAAAAGCTTTCTTT. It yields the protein CASSYSQGKAFF.

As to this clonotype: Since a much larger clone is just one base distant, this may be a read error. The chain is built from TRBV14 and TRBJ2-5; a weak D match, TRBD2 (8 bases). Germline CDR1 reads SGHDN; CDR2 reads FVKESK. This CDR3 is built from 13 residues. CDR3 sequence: CAGSEGLGQAQYF. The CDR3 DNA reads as TGTGCCGGCAGCGAGGGACTAGGACAGGCCCAGTACTTC.

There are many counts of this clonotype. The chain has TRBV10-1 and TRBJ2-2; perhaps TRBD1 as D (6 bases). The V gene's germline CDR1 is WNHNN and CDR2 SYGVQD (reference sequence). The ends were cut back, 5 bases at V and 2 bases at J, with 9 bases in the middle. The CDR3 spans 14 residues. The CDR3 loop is CASSWTANTGELFF. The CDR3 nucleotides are TGCGCCAGCAGTTGGACAGCTAACACCGGGGAGCTGTTTTTT.

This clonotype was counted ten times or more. CDR3 loop: CASSLSRLTLTDTQYF. The CDR3 coding sequence is TGTGCCAGCAGTTTATCCAGACTAACTCTCACAGATACGCAGTATTTT. J is TRBJ2-3 and V is TRBV27, with D possibly matching TRBD2 (5 bases). Germline-derived CDR1 and CDR2 are MNHEY and SMNVEV (reference sequence). The germline V and J ends were trimmed by 0 bases and 2 bases, with 12 bases remaining between them. This CDR3 is built from 16 residues.

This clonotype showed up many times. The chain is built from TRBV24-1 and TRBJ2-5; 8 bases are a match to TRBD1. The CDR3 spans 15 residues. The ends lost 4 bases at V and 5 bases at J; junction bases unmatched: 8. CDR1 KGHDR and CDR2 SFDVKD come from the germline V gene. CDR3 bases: TGTGCCACCAGTGACAAGTCAGGGGGCAGGGAGACCCAGTACTTC. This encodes CATSDKSGGRETQYF.

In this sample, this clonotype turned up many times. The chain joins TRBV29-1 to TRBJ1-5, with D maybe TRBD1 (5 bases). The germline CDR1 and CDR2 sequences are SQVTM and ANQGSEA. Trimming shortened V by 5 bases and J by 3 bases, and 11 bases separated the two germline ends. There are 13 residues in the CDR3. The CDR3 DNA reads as TGCAGCGTTAGCAGGGAAGCCAATCAGCCCCAGCATTTT. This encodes CSVSREANQPQHF. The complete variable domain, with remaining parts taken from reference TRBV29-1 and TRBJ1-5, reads SAVISQKPSRDICQRGTSLTIQCQVDSQVTMMFWYRQQPGQSLTLIATANQGSEATYESGFVIDKFPISRPNLTFSTLTVSNMSPEDSSIYLCSVSREANQPQHFGDGTRLSIL.